This T cell receptor (beta chain) was sequenced in a study of cytotoxic CD8 clonotypes in ibrutinib-treated CLL. Whole-study results and caveats: Clonality went higher at ibrutinib response and then dropped back toward baseline at progression.

The V end lost 6 bases, the J end lost 2 bases, and 8 bases lay between the germline ends. The CDR3 extends over 13 amino acids. Looked up from germline, CDR1 is MNHNY and CDR2 is SVGAGI (reference sequence). Sequencing used immunoSEQ multiplex PCR; TCRdb keeps in-frame clones, though not all of them. The sample has about 160,000 clones, under 90% seen once. This clone was seen once. What it binds is unknown. The sample consisted of PBMCs, taken after 24 months of ibrutinib treatment. The receptor's source is a human donor with chronic lymphocytic leukemia. The chain is built from TRBV6-6 and TRBJ1-5; tentative D call: TRBD1 (5 bases). DNA for the CDR3: TGTGCCAGCAGAACGGGGGGCAATCAGCCCCAGCATTTT. Protein sequence: CASRTGGNQPQHF.